The 25 T cell receptor beta chains below all came from one sample that was sequenced in a study of neurological immune-mediated disorders. Time point indicated: longitudinal time-point 3. TCRdb fed the 5' RACE reads into MiXCR, producing one record per CDR3 protein. The sample lists approximately 84,000 distinct CDR3 sequences, about 4.3% seen once, with 4.5% to 6% in the top ten. What was sequenced was PBMCs. The receptors come from a woman aged 55-70 years with multiple sclerosis.

This clonotype was found many times. CDR3 sequence (DNA): TGTGCCACCAGCCCAGCCGGGACTAGCGGGGGGGCTTTCTCCTACAATGAGCAGTTCTTC. Translated, it gives CATSPAGTSGGAFSYNEQFF. This chain uses TRBV15 with TRBJ2-1; 16 positions agree with TRBD2. The V gene end was trimmed by 5 bases and the J gene end by 0 bases; junction bases not matched to a gene: 10. The germline V gene encodes CDR1 LNHNV and CDR2 YYDKDF (reference sequence). The length of the CDR3 is 20 residues.

This clonotype showed up many times. The chain employs TRBV5-1 and TRBJ2-3, with 7 bases lining up with TRBD2. The CDR3 is 16 residues long. CDR1 and CDR2 (germline): SGHRS, YFSETQ. V shed 2 bases, J shed 0 bases, and the junction held 6 bases outside the gene matches. The CDR3 DNA reads TGCGCCAGCAGCTTACGTCTAGCGGATAGCACAGATACGCAGTATTTT. Amino acid sequence: CASSLRLADSTDTQYF. The full variable domain, rest sourced from reference TRBV5-1 and TRBJ2-3, is KAGVTQTPRYLIKTRGQQVTLSCSPISGHRSVSWYQQTPGQGLQFLFEYFSETQRNKGNFPGRFSGRQFSNSRSEMNVSTLELGDSALYLCASSLRLADSTDTQYFGPGTRLTVL.

This clonotype was picked up many times. The CDR3 protein is CASSWTPLAGGPDTQYF. CDR3 coding DNA: TGCGCCAGCAGCTGGACGCCACTAGCGGGGGGTCCAGATACGCAGTATTTT. The chain joins TRBV5-1 to TRBJ2-3, with 12 bases fitting TRBD2. CDR3 length: 17 residues. Trimming removed 3 bases from V and 4 bases from J; junction bases left unmatched: 9. CDR1 and CDR2 from the germline V gene are SGHRS and YFSETQ. The entire variable domain, with the rest obtained from reference TRBV5-1 and TRBJ2-3, is as follows: KAGVTQTPRYLIKTRGQQVTLSCSPISGHRSVSWYQQTPGQGLQFLFEYFSETQRNKGNFPGRFSGRQFSNSRSEMNVSTLELGDSALYLCASSWTPLAGGPDTQYFGPGTRLTVL.

This clonotype was seen at least ten times. The CDR3 DNA sequence: TGTGCCAGCAGTTTTGGCAGGAGAGCAGATACGCAGTATTTT. Its protein product is CASSFGRRADTQYF. The J gene is TRBJ2-3, the V gene TRBV6-6; D ambiguous. Trimming shortened V by 4 bases and J by 4 bases, and 12 bases separated the two germline ends. The germline V gene encodes CDR1 MNHNY and CDR2 SVGAGI (reference sequence). This CDR3 has 14 residues.

The CDR3 here is CASSYVANTNTGELFF. For the CDR3, the DNA is TGTGCCAGCAGTTACGTTGCAAATACGAACACCGGGGAGCTGTTTTTT. The rearrangement uses TRBV6-5 and TRBJ2-2; no clear D. In germline, CDR1 is MNHEY, CDR2 SVGAGI. V was trimmed by 2 bases and J by 0 bases, leaving 10 bases between them. The CDR3 has 16 amino acids.

This clonotype was picked up many times. The rearrangement uses TRBV28 and TRBJ2-7; perhaps TRBD1 as D (6 bases). This CDR3 spans 12 amino acids. V gave up 6 bases and J gave up 6 bases, with 12 bases separating them. Germline V gene lookup returns CDR1 MDHEN and CDR2 SYDVKM. Here the CDR3 DNA reads TGTGCCAGCAGCCGGACAGAGGCCGAGCAGTACTTC. Residues: CASSRTEAEQYF.

Ten or more counts support this clonotype. V gene TRBV7-6 combines with J gene TRBJ1-5; the D is unclear. The V gene's germline CDR1 is SGHVS and CDR2 FNYEAQ. The CDR3 is 14 amino acids. Trimming pared 1 base from V and 5 bases from J, leaving 9 bases between. As DNA, the CDR3 is TGTGCCAGCAGCTTAGGATTACCGGATCAGCCCCAGCATTTT. Protein sequence: CASSLGLPDQPQHF.

This clonotype occurred many times. V gene TRBV14 combines with J gene TRBJ1-6; TRBD1 aligns across 8 bases. The length of the CDR3 is 15 residues. Trimming took 5 bases from V and 6 from J; bases not matched to a gene: 6. The germline V gene encodes CDR1 SGHDN and CDR2 FVKESK. CDR3: CASSISGGGNSPLHF. DNA of the CDR3: TGTGCCAGCAGCATCTCAGGGGGCGGTAATTCACCCCTCCACTTT.

This clonotype was observed at least ten times. The chain uses TRBV20-1 and TRBJ2-3; 10 bases align to TRBD1. The CDR3 spans 15 residues. Germline CDR1 reads DFQATT; CDR2 reads SNEGSKA (reference sequence). The V gene end was trimmed by 5 bases and the J gene end by 1 base; junction bases not matched to a gene: 6. In nucleotides, the CDR3 is TGCAGTGCTGGGCTCGGGACAGGGGGCACAGATACGCAGTATTTT. Its translation: CSAGLGTGGTDTQYF.

Many counts were recorded for this clonotype. The chain links TRBV6-5 to TRBJ2-5; 7 bases line up with TRBD2. CDR3 length equals 14 residues. With V trimmed by 5 bases and J by 5 bases, 8 bases remained unmatched. Looked up from germline, CDR1 is MNHEY and CDR2 is SVGAGI. In DNA, the CDR3 is TGTGCCAGCAGTACCCAGACTAGCCTGGAGACCCAGTACTTC. This codes for CASSTQTSLETQYF.

The genes are TRBV6-1 and TRBJ2-3, with D unclear. The CDR3 sequence is 12 residues long. Trimming removed 6 bases from V and 2 bases from J, with 6 bases in between. The germline V gene has CDR1 MNHNS and CDR2 SASEGT. The CDR3 DNA follows: TGTGCCAGCAGCGGAAACACAGATACGCAGTATTTT. It encodes CASSGNTDTQYF.

In this sample, this clonotype turned up a few times. The chain carries TRBV14 and TRBJ2-1; 7 nucleotides line up with TRBD1. Germline CDR1 SGHDN, CDR2 FVKESK. The V and J ends lost 0 bases and 0 bases, in that order; junction bases with no gene match: 5. CDR3 length: 17 residues. The CDR3 loop reads CASSQDGTVISYNEQFF. The CDR3 DNA follows: TGTGCCAGCAGCCAAGATGGGACAGTGATCTCCTACAATGAGCAGTTCTTC.

This clonotype has a handful of counts. The V call is TRBV3-1, the J call TRBJ1-5, with D perhaps matching TRBD1 (5 bases). This CDR3 region has 14 residues. Germline-derived CDR1 and CDR2 are LGHDT and YNNKEL (reference sequence). V was trimmed by 3 bases and J by 7 bases, leaving 13 bases between them. CDR3 sequence: CASSQGTGSQPQHF. Here the CDR3 DNA reads TGTGCCAGCAGCCAGGGAACAGGTTCCCAGCCCCAGCATTTT.

Many counts were recorded for this clonotype. The chain links TRBV29-1 to TRBJ2-3, with TRBD1 matching 7 bases. The CDR3 length is 15 residues. Per germline, CDR1 SQVTM and CDR2 ANQGSEA. V gave up 4 bases and J gave up 4 bases; unmatched junction bases: 11. CDR3 sequence (DNA): TGCAGCGTTGTAGGGTCAGGGGGTTCGGCAGATACGCAGTATTTT. Translation gives CSVVGSGGSADTQYF.

This clonotype came up many times. The chain is built from TRBV12-3 or TRBV12-4 and TRBJ1-3; D unresolved. The CDR3 is 13 amino acids. The V end lost 3 bases, the J end lost 0 bases, and 3 bases lay between the germline ends. CDR3 amino acids: CASSFSSGNTIYF. DNA of the CDR3: TGTGCCAGCAGTTTTTCCTCTGGAAACACCATATATTTT.

Ten or more counts support this clonotype. The genes are TRBV29-1 and TRBJ2-3; D possibly corresponds to TRBD1 (5 bases). CDR3 size: 14 residues. The V gene's germline CDR1 is SQVTM and CDR2 ANQGSEA. With 5 bases removed from V and 1 base from J, the gap between germline ends came to 13 bases. CDR3 bases: TGCAGCGTTTTACAGGATTTGCGCACAGATACGCAGTATTTT. Translation: CSVLQDLRTDTQYF.

This clonotype was seen at least ten times. J is TRBJ1-2 and V is TRBV5-5; D might be TRBD1 (6 bases). CDR3 size: 15 residues. Germline CDR1 and CDR2: SGHKS and YYEKEE (reference sequence). Trimming removed 6 bases from V and 3 bases from J, with 18 bases in between. The CDR3: CASTFSGGADYGYTF. For the CDR3, the DNA is TGTGCCAGCACTTTCTCCGGGGGCGCGGACTATGGCTACACCTTC.

The table lists this clonotype with many counts. The chain carries TRBV14 and TRBJ2-2, with D unclear. V was shortened by 3 bases and J by 7 bases, with 12 bases between the two germline ends. Germline CDR1 SGHDN, CDR2 FVKESK. The length of the CDR3 is 14 residues. In DNA form, the CDR3 reads TGTGCCAGCAGCCATAGGTCCGGTTTCGGGGAGCTGTTTTTT. It specifies CASSHRSGFGELFF. Complete variable domain (other parts from reference TRBV14 and TRBJ2-2): EAGVTQFPSHSVIEKGQTVTLRCDPISGHDNLYWYRRVMGKEIKFLLHFVKESKQDESGMPNNRFLAERTGGTYSTLKVQPAELEDSGVYFCASSHRSGFGELFFGEGSRLTVL.

This clonotype came up many times. The chain couples TRBV11-2 to TRBJ2-2, with 7 bases matching TRBD1. The CDR3 spans 17 residues. Trimming removed 6 bases from V and 2 bases from J; junction bases left unmatched: 12. The germline CDR1 and CDR2 sequences are SGHAT and FQNNGV. CDR3 sequence reads: CASRIGSWDRNTGELFF. CDR3 DNA sequence: TGTGCCAGCAGGATAGGGTCCTGGGACAGAAACACCGGGGAGCTGTTTTTT. The variable domain in full, with the rest retrieved from reference TRBV11-2 and TRBJ2-2, is EAGVAQSPRYKIIEKRQSVAFWCNPISGHATLYWYQQILGQGPKLLIQFQNNGVVDDSQLPKDRFSAERLKGVDSTLKIQPAKLEDSAVYLCASRIGSWDRNTGELFFGEGSRLTVL.

The sample holds many counts of this clonotype. Written as DNA, the CDR3 is TGCAGCGTAGCGGTACATAGTGAAGCTTTCTTT. Its translation is CSVAVHSEAFF. The J gene is TRBJ1-1, the V gene TRBV29-1; D remains ambiguous. Germline V gene lookup returns CDR1 SQVTM and CDR2 ANQGSEA. V was cut by 6 bases and J by 7 bases, with 12 bases left in between. CDR3 length: 11 amino acids. The whole variable domain, remainder taken from reference TRBV29-1 and TRBJ1-1, is SAVISQKPSRDICQRGTSLTIQCQVDSQVTMMFWYRQQPGQSLTLIATANQGSEATYESGFVIDKFPISRPNLTFSTLTVSNMSPEDSSIYLCSVAVHSEAFFGQGTRLTVV.

This clonotype was recorded at least ten times. This sequence joins TRBV4-2 and TRBJ2-5, with TRBD2 identical over 7 bases. The CDR3 consists of 16 residues. With 4 bases clipped from V and 5 bases from J, the junction kept 13 bases outside the gene matches. Germline CDR1 LGHNA, CDR2 YNFKEQ. CDR3 sequence reads: CASSPASQGGSETQYF. The CDR3 nucleotides are TGTGCCAGCAGCCCCGCATCCCAGGGAGGGTCTGAGACCCAGTACTTC.

This clonotype has ten or more counts. J is TRBJ1-2 and V is TRBV20-1; D might be TRBD1 (6 bases). Trimming left V 6 bases short and J 2 bases short, with 19 bases between. The CDR3 loop spans 15 amino acids. The germline CDR1 and CDR2 sequences are DFQATT and SNEGSKA (reference sequence). The CDR3 loop reads CSAYTGSVGNYGYTF. Written as DNA, the CDR3 is TGCAGTGCGTATACAGGGTCGGTGGGAAACTATGGCTACACCTTC.

This clonotype was seen many times. The chain links TRBV10-3 to TRBJ2-1, with D possibly matching TRBD1 (6 bases). CDR1 is ENHRY and CDR2 is SYGVKD in the germline V gene. V was pared by 0 bases and J by 6 bases, with 9 bases between. This CDR3 is built from 14 residues. The CDR3 reads CAISESAGVNEQFF. In nucleotides, the CDR3 is TGTGCCATCAGTGAGTCGGCAGGGGTCAATGAGCAGTTCTTC.

In this sample, this clonotype turned up many times. This chain uses TRBV7-7 with TRBJ2-3, with TRBD2 identical over 8 bases. The CDR3 has 15 amino acids. Germline V gene data show CDR1 as SSHAT and CDR2 as FNYEAQ (reference sequence). V shed 5 bases and J 3 bases; nucleotides not matched to a gene: 7. The CDR3 nucleotides are TGTGCCAGCAGCCCCAGGAGCGGGGGAACAGATACGCAGTATTTT. It specifies CASSPRSGGTDTQYF.

This clonotype was seen repeatedly, ten times or more. The chain joins TRBV6-2 or TRBV6-3 to TRBJ2-6; D remains ambiguous. Deletions cut 5 bases from V and 3 bases from J, with 23 bases between. From germline, CDR1 is MNHEY and CDR2 SVGEGT. The CDR3 extends over 19 amino acids. CDR3 sequence: CASSPRPVWTLSGANVLTF. The CDR3 DNA follows: TGTGCCAGCAGTCCCCGTCCGGTGTGGACGCTGAGTGGGGCCAACGTCCTGACTTTC.